The present entry profiles one T cell receptor beta chain with its context. Its target antigen remains unknown. No quality values exist for individual bases; no much larger clone is one base distant. This entry is derived from a study of T-cell reconstitution after alpha-beta-depleted transplantation in children (dated by TCRdb to about 2016). The study in broad terms: The study quantitatively tracked T-cell immune reconstitution after TCRalphabeta/CD19-depleted allogeneic hematopoietic cell transplantation in children using TCR repertoire profiling. The investigation overall reported the following: The frequencies of hyperexpanded clones fell over the following months, and after one year, T-cell counts and TCRbeta diversity were mostly attributed to newly produced T cells. In some patients, the high TCRbeta diversity seen at day 60 was put down to recipient T cells and intrathymic progenitors that had survived conditioning. Apparently early alphabetaT-cell count recovery about two months after transplant reportedly relied on only several hundred rapidly expanded clones derived from non-depleted graft cells.

Measured from the cysteine to the phenylalanine, the CDR3 is 15 residues long. CDR3 DNA is the only sequence kept; it has 45 bases, read in frame from the first base. Receptor amplification or capture employed PCR. TCRdb records Illumina HiSeq 2500 as the sequencer. Molecular barcoding was employed in the preparation of TCR libraries, with unique molecular identifiers being used to normalize TCRbeta repertoire quantification. The raw public reads went through TCRdb reprocessing: fastp at Q25, MiXCR clone calling, in-frame beta chains kept. Each CDR3 protein appears once, grouped with its most common genes and DNA. The sample records 900,000 or so distinct CDR3 sequences, about 16% of which are singletons. The ten largest account for roughly 5% of the sample. The treatment or condition label, read with the paper, signifies: allogeneic hematopoietic cell transplantation with graft depleted of TCRalphabeta T cells and CD19 B cells. TCRalphabeta/CD19-depleted allogeneic hematopoietic cell grafts were given to the transplant recipients, all of whom were children.

The source is a male patient aged 10-17 years who had a stem cell transplant for acute lymphoblastic leukemia, so the T cells may come from the graft donor. The chain is made from TRBV21-1 and TRBJ1-2; the D call TRBD1 from the table was never checked on the DNA. TRBV21-1 is noted as a pseudogene. The source was PBMCs, mostly from graft donor cells, collected 360 days after TCRalphabeta/CD19-depleted stem cell transplant. The base sequence is TGTGCCAGCAGCAATTTGGACAGGAGGTTCTATGGCTACACCTTC. It translates as CASSNLDRRFYGYTF.